The clone carrying this T cell receptor beta chain came up many times. This entry comes from a study of blood T cells in healthy people across ages. A second PCR of roughly 6 to 12 cycles used a sample-barcoded 5' primer and a J-beta primer mix. TCRdb reprocessed the 5' RACE reads via MiXCR and lists one record per CDR3 protein. In the table there are some 790,000 distinct CDR3 sequences, about 30% of which are singletons. V lost 8 bases and J lost 5; bases outside the gene matches: 7. This CDR3 is built from 13 residues. Germline assignment: CDR1 MNHNS and CDR2 SASEGT. The sequencing input was blood. This rearrangement joins TRBV6-1 to TRBJ2-5; 8 bases match TRBD2. This sequence originates from a woman of 80 years or more in good health. CDR3 nucleotides: TGTGCCAGCGCGGGGGGCCCGGTTGAGACCCAGTACTTC. Encoded protein: CASAGGPVETQYF.